These T cell receptor beta chains were read from a single sample in a study of control samples from healthy donors and cancer patients. Libraries were prepared by immunoSEQ multiplex PCR; TCRdb keeps only in-frame clonotypes and omits some of them. The sample has 60,000 or so clones; approximately 95% are singletons. The sequenced sample consisted of blood. Every receptor here comes from a young woman in good health. Both conserved end residues are part of each CDR3. A D gene is named only where the DNA matches it firmly. The size entry is marked missing in some rows and otherwise reads once, few, many or a size class.

CDR3nt: TGCGCCAGCCACCCATCGGACGTAGGAATCGCCGTCTACGAGCAGTACTTC
CDR3aa: CASHPSDVGIAVYEQYF
j_gene: TRBJ2-7
abundance: NA
d_gene: NA
v_gene: TRBV10-2

CDR3nt: TGTGCCAGCAGCACAACTAGCGGGGGCTCCCCAGATACGCAGTATTTT
CDR3aa: CASSTTSGGSPDTQYF
j_gene: TRBJ2-3
abundance: once
d_gene: TRBD2
v_gene: TRBV7-8

CDR3nt: TGTGCCAGCAGTGAATTCACAGGGAACTATGGCTACACCTTC
CDR3aa: CASSEFTGNYGYTF
j_gene: TRBJ1-2
abundance: NA
d_gene: NA
v_gene: TRBV2

CDR3nt: TGTGCCAGCTCACCACCAAGACTAGCCCTCACAGATACGCAGTATTTT
CDR3aa: CASSPPRLALTDTQYF
j_gene: TRBJ2-3
abundance: NA
d_gene: TRBD2
v_gene: TRBV18

CDR3nt: TGTGCCAGCAGCTTAGCGCGTAGCTACACCTTC
CDR3aa: CASSLARSYTF
j_gene: TRBJ1-2
abundance: NA
d_gene: NA
v_gene: TRBV7-2

CDR3nt: TGTGCCAGCAGTTTGCGCGACAGGGGGCGTTCGGCGAGCACAGATACGCAGTATTTT
CDR3aa: CASSLRDRGRSASTDTQYF
j_gene: TRBJ2-3
abundance: NA
d_gene: TRBD1
v_gene: TRBV28

CDR3nt: TGCAGCGTGCCCAGCGCAGGGGTCACAGATACGCAGTATTTT
CDR3aa: CSVPSAGVTDTQYF
j_gene: TRBJ2-3
abundance: once
d_gene: NA
v_gene: TRBV29-1

CDR3nt: TGTGCCACACAGGGGAGCTCCTACGAGCAGTACTTC
CDR3aa: CATQGSSYEQYF
j_gene: TRBJ2-7
abundance: NA
d_gene: TRBD1
v_gene: TRBV6-5

CDR3nt: TGCGCCAGCAGCCAAATCGGGGGAGTGAACACTGAAGCTTTCTTT
CDR3aa: CASSQIGGVNTEAFF
j_gene: TRBJ1-1
abundance: NA
d_gene: NA
v_gene: TRBV4-3

CDR3nt: TGCAGTGCCAAGACGGGCTACGAGCAGTACTTC
CDR3aa: CSAKTGYEQYF
j_gene: TRBJ2-7
abundance: NA
d_gene: NA
v_gene: TRBV20-1

CDR3nt: TGTGCCAGCAGCTTGGGCGGACCGAACACTGAAGCTTTCTTT
CDR3aa: CASSLGGPNTEAFF
j_gene: TRBJ1-1
abundance: NA
d_gene: NA
v_gene: TRBV5-4

CDR3nt: TGCGCCAGCAGCCAAGTGGGGACGGTAGGTGGCTACACCTTC
CDR3aa: CASSQVGTVGGYTF
j_gene: TRBJ1-2
abundance: NA
d_gene: NA
v_gene: TRBV4-1

CDR3nt: TGTGCCAGCAGGGAAGGGGACACCGGGGAGCTGTTTTTT
CDR3aa: CASREGDTGELFF
j_gene: TRBJ2-2
abundance: NA
d_gene: NA
v_gene: TRBV2

CDR3nt: TGTGCCAGCAGCCCGAGTGGGAACTCCTATAATTCACCCCTCCACTTT
CDR3aa: CASSPSGNSYNSPLHF
j_gene: TRBJ1-6
abundance: NA
d_gene: NA
v_gene: TRBV7-9

CDR3nt: TGCGCCAGCAGCCCTCTGGGCGGAGAGTACTCCTACGAGCAGTACTTC
CDR3aa: CASSPLGGEYSYEQYF
j_gene: TRBJ2-7
abundance: NA
d_gene: NA
v_gene: TRBV5-1

CDR3nt: TGTGCCAGCAGCCACTTACCCGGGACAGGGGCCTACGAGCAGTACTTC
CDR3aa: CASSHLPGTGAYEQYF
j_gene: TRBJ2-7
abundance: NA
d_gene: TRBD1
v_gene: TRBV14

CDR3nt: TGTGCCAGCAGTGGGCACGGACAGGGAAATAATTCACCCCTCCACTTT
CDR3aa: CASSGHGQGNNSPLHF
j_gene: TRBJ1-6
abundance: NA
d_gene: TRBD1
v_gene: TRBV6-1

CDR3nt: TGTGCCAGCTCATGGGACCAGGGGCCAAATCAGCCCCAGCATTTT
CDR3aa: CASSWDQGPNQPQHF
j_gene: TRBJ1-5
abundance: NA
d_gene: NA
v_gene: TRBV18

CDR3nt: TGTGCCAGCAGCCAAAGCCGGGGACAGGGCCTCTCTGGCTACACCTTC
CDR3aa: CASSQSRGQGLSGYTF
j_gene: TRBJ1-2
abundance: NA
d_gene: TRBD1
v_gene: TRBV3-1/TRBV3-2

CDR3nt: TGTGCCAGCAGTAACCCCGGAGGAACCAACACTGAAGCTTTCTTT
CDR3aa: CASSNPGGTNTEAFF
j_gene: TRBJ1-1
abundance: NA
d_gene: NA
v_gene: TRBV28

CDR3nt: TGTGCCAGCTCACCCCAGGCAGACAGGGATGGAGAAAAACTGTTTTTT
CDR3aa: CASSPQADRDGEKLFF
j_gene: TRBJ1-4
abundance: NA
d_gene: TRBD1
v_gene: TRBV18

CDR3nt: TGCGCCAGCAGCCAATTAAAGGGGAGACATGGCTACACCTTC
CDR3aa: CASSQLKGRHGYTF
j_gene: TRBJ1-2
abundance: NA
d_gene: NA
v_gene: TRBV4-3

CDR3nt: TGTGCCTGGGTGACAGGACAAAAGAGAAACTATGGCTACACCTTC
CDR3aa: CAWVTGQKRNYGYTF
j_gene: TRBJ1-2
abundance: few
d_gene: NA
v_gene: TRBV30

CDR3nt: TGTGCCAGCAGTGACTCGTCCCCAAATTCACCCCTCCACTTT
CDR3aa: CASSDSSPNSPLHF
j_gene: TRBJ1-6
abundance: NA
d_gene: NA
v_gene: TRBV6-4

CDR3nt: TGTGCCAGCTCAACCCCACAAGAGACCCAGTACTTC
CDR3aa: CASSTPQETQYF
j_gene: TRBJ2-5
abundance: NA
d_gene: NA
v_gene: TRBV18

CDR3nt: TGTGCCAGCAGCGTAGCTGGAGGAAACACCATATATTTT
CDR3aa: CASSVAGGNTIYF
j_gene: TRBJ1-3
abundance: NA
d_gene: NA
v_gene: TRBV9

CDR3nt: TGTGCCTGGAGAGTCCAAGGGGGCGGCGAAAAACTGTTTTTT
CDR3aa: CAWRVQGGGEKLFF
j_gene: TRBJ1-4
abundance: NA
d_gene: TRBD1
v_gene: TRBV30

CDR3nt: TGTGCCAGCAGTTTAGCCTGGAACACTGAAGCTTTCTTT
CDR3aa: CASSLAWNTEAFF
j_gene: TRBJ1-1
abundance: NA
d_gene: NA
v_gene: TRBV27

CDR3nt: TGTGCCAGTAGTACTACCCCTCGCGGGGGCGGGGGGAGCTCCTACAATGAGCAGTTCTTC
CDR3aa: CASSTTPRGGGGSSYNEQFF
j_gene: TRBJ2-1
abundance: NA
d_gene: TRBD2
v_gene: TRBV19

CDR3nt: TGTGCCAGCAGTGACTCACAGGGGAGGGGTTCGGATGAGCAGTTCTTC
CDR3aa: CASSDSQGRGSDEQFF
j_gene: TRBJ2-1
abundance: NA
d_gene: NA
v_gene: TRBV6-4

CDR3nt: TGTGCCAGCAGTCTCCAACTCCCTCGGTACTATGGCTACACCTTC
CDR3aa: CASSLQLPRYYGYTF
j_gene: TRBJ1-2
abundance: NA
d_gene: NA
v_gene: TRBV27

CDR3nt: TGTGCCAGCAGCCGACAGGGCCCCACTGAAGCTTTCTTT
CDR3aa: CASSRQGPTEAFF
j_gene: TRBJ1-1
abundance: NA
d_gene: TRBD1
v_gene: TRBV25-1

CDR3nt: TGTGCCAGCAGCACCCTAGCGGGGGCTTCCTACGAGCAGTACTTC
CDR3aa: CASSTLAGASYEQYF
j_gene: TRBJ2-7
abundance: NA
d_gene: TRBD2
v_gene: TRBV5-6

CDR3nt: TGCAGCGTTGAAGAGGACAGGGTTAAGGAAAAACTGTTTTTT
CDR3aa: CSVEEDRVKEKLFF
j_gene: TRBJ1-4
abundance: NA
d_gene: TRBD1
v_gene: TRBV29-1

CDR3nt: TGTGCCAGCAGTTACGAATCGACACCTTCCTACGAGCAGTACTTC
CDR3aa: CASSYESTPSYEQYF
j_gene: TRBJ2-7
abundance: NA
d_gene: NA
v_gene: TRBV6-5

CDR3nt: TGCAGCGTGAGGGCAGGGGGCAGTGGCTACACCTTC
CDR3aa: CSVRAGGSGYTF
j_gene: TRBJ1-2
abundance: once
d_gene: TRBD1
v_gene: TRBV29-1

CDR3nt: TGTGCCAGCAGCAAAGCGCCCAGGATAGGGAATGGCTACACCTTC
CDR3aa: CASSKAPRIGNGYTF
j_gene: TRBJ1-2
abundance: NA
d_gene: NA
v_gene: TRBV21-1

CDR3nt: TGTGCCAGCACCGGGGACGTTGAAAATAATTCACCCCTCCACTTT
CDR3aa: CASTGDVENNSPLHF
j_gene: TRBJ1-6
abundance: medium-sized
d_gene: NA
v_gene: TRBV6-5

CDR3nt: TGTGCCAGCAGCTTGGAACAGGGGTCGTCCTACGAGCAGTACTTC
CDR3aa: CASSLEQGSSYEQYF
j_gene: TRBJ2-7
abundance: NA
d_gene: TRBD1
v_gene: TRBV5-5

CDR3nt: TGTGCCAGCAGCTTAAGTCGGGGACGGAGTAATCAGCCCCAGCATTTT
CDR3aa: CASSLSRGRSNQPQHF
j_gene: TRBJ1-5
abundance: NA
d_gene: NA
v_gene: TRBV13

CDR3nt: TGTGCCAGCAGCCCAACGACTGGACCCACCTACGAGCAGTACTTC
CDR3aa: CASSPTTGPTYEQYF
j_gene: TRBJ2-7
abundance: NA
d_gene: NA
v_gene: TRBV7-3

CDR3nt: TGTGCCAGCAGCAGAAGAAACACTGAAGCTTTCTTT
CDR3aa: CASSRRNTEAFF
j_gene: TRBJ1-1
abundance: NA
d_gene: NA
v_gene: TRBV28

CDR3nt: TGCGCCAGCAGGCAGACAGGGGCGTTGGGCTACACCTTC
CDR3aa: CASRQTGALGYTF
j_gene: TRBJ1-2
abundance: NA
d_gene: TRBD1
v_gene: TRBV5-1

CDR3nt: TGTGCCAGCAGCCGAGGACAGGTTCGGGCACCCCTCCACTTT
CDR3aa: CASSRGQVRAPLHF
j_gene: TRBJ1-6
abundance: few
d_gene: TRBD1
v_gene: TRBV11-2

CDR3nt: TGTGCCTGGAGGCGAAGCACTGAAGCTTTCTTT
CDR3aa: CAWRRSTEAFF
j_gene: TRBJ1-1
abundance: NA
d_gene: NA
v_gene: TRBV30

CDR3nt: TGCGCCGGGACAGGGTTCTACGAGCAGTACTTC
CDR3aa: CAGTGFYEQYF
j_gene: TRBJ2-7
abundance: NA
d_gene: TRBD1
v_gene: TRBV4-3

CDR3nt: TGTGCCAGCAGGGGGTTCGATTCCTACAATGAGCAGTTCTTC
CDR3aa: CASRGFDSYNEQFF
j_gene: TRBJ2-1
abundance: NA
d_gene: NA
v_gene: TRBV3-1/TRBV3-2

CDR3nt: TGTGCCAGCAGTTTCTCCAATCCTTCCTACGAGCAGTACTTC
CDR3aa: CASSFSNPSYEQYF
j_gene: TRBJ2-7
abundance: NA
d_gene: NA
v_gene: TRBV27

CDR3nt: TGTGCCAGCAGGACTCCTAACGTGGGATCCTACGAGCAGTACTTC
CDR3aa: CASRTPNVGSYEQYF
j_gene: TRBJ2-7
abundance: NA
d_gene: NA
v_gene: TRBV28

CDR3nt: TGTGCCAGCAGCCAGACCGTCGGCTCTGGAAACACCATATATTTT
CDR3aa: CASSQTVGSGNTIYF
j_gene: TRBJ1-3
abundance: NA
d_gene: NA
v_gene: TRBV3-1/TRBV3-2

CDR3nt: TGCGCCAGCAGCCAAGAAGGAGGCCGAGTCGAGGGCTACACCTTC
CDR3aa: CASSQEGGRVEGYTF
j_gene: TRBJ1-2
abundance: NA
d_gene: NA
v_gene: TRBV4-3